Listed below are T cell receptor beta chains from one sample, sequenced in a study of cytomegalovirus exposure and HLA in healthy donors. This table comes from immunoSEQ multiplex PCR, and its TCRdb copy is limited to in-frame clones, with some not included. The sample holds about 98,000 clones, about 80% seen once. Sequencing was performed on PBMCs. These receptors all stem from a female donor in good health and CMV-seropositive. The CDR3 runs from the conserved cysteine through the conserved F or W. The D gene is left open where the match is weak.

V gene	CDR3 length	D gene	J gene	CDR3 DNA	CDR3 protein
TRBV2	12	.	TRBJ2-6	TGTGCCACCCAATCTGGGGCCAACGTCCTGACTTTC	CATQSGANVLTF
TRBV5-1	14	.	TRBJ2-7	TGCGCCAGCAGCTTGATGACGGGAGAGGGCGAGCAGTACTTC	CASSLMTGEGEQYF
TRBV5-6	16	TRBD1	TRBJ2-7	TGTGCCAGCAGCCCGGGTTGGGACAGGGGGTCCTACGAGCAGTACTTC	CASSPGWDRGSYEQYF
TRBV6-4	16	TRBD2	TRBJ2-1	TGTGCCAGCAGTGACGTTAGCGGGAGAGGGTACAATGAGCAGTTCTTC	CASSDVSGRGYNEQFF
TRBV5-1	14	.	TRBJ1-3	TGCGCCAGCAGCCCACAGGGATCTGGAAACACCATATATTTT	CASSPQGSGNTIYF
TRBV10-2	13	TRBD1	TRBJ1-1	TGCGCCAGTCAAACAGGGGGGAACACTGAAGCTTTCTTT	CASQTGGNTEAFF
TRBV18	14	TRBD1	TRBJ1-1	TGTGCCAGCTCACCACAGGGGGCAGATACTGAAGCTTTCTTT	CASSPQGADTEAFF
TRBV28	16	.	TRBJ1-2	TGTGCCAGCAGTGCGAGACAGCTAAAATCCTATCATGGCTACACCTTC	CASSARQLKSYHGYTF
TRBV29-1	13	.	TRBJ2-5	TGCAGCGTTGGGGGGGTTCAGTGGGAGACCCAGTACTTC	CSVGGVQWETQYF
TRBV5-1	13	.	TRBJ2-2	TGCGCCAGCAGCTTCACCACAGGGGGGGAGCTGTTTTTT	CASSFTTGGELFF
TRBV9	14	TRBD1	TRBJ1-5	TGTGCCAGCAGCCCAACAGGGGGCAATCAGCCCCAGCATTTT	CASSPTGGNQPQHF
TRBV6-5	14	TRBD2	TRBJ2-7	TGTGCCAGCGGTGTGGGACTAGCCTCCTACGAGCAGTACTTC	CASGVGLASYEQYF
TRBV2	15	.	TRBJ1-5	TGTGCCAGCAGGGGGGCCCGGTGGGAGGGTCAGCCCCAGCATTTT	CASRGARWEGQPQHF
TRBV7-2	15	TRBD1	TRBJ1-2	TGTGCCAGCAGCTTATTATCAGGGGGCGACTATGGCTACACCTTC	CASSLLSGGDYGYTF
TRBV6-5	13	TRBD1	TRBJ2-7	TGTGCCAGCAAGACAGGGAGCTCCTACGAGCAGTACTTC	CASKTGSSYEQYF
TRBV5-4	14	.	TRBJ2-7	TGTGCCAGCAGCTTGGAGGTTAACAGCTACGAGCAGTACTTC	CASSLEVNSYEQYF
TRBV5-6	16	TRBD2	TRBJ2-1	TGTGCCAGCAGCTTGTATCCGGGACTAGATCATAATGAGCAGTTCTTC	CASSLYPGLDHNEQFF
TRBV6-1	15	.	TRBJ2-7	TGTGCCAGCAGTGAAGCGGGTAGGGGGAGTCTCGAGCAGTACTTC	CASSEAGRGSLEQYF
TRBV9	15	.	TRBJ1-2	TGTGCCAGCAGCGTAGTCGGGGGAGGTAACTATGGCTACACCTTC	CASSVVGGGNYGYTF